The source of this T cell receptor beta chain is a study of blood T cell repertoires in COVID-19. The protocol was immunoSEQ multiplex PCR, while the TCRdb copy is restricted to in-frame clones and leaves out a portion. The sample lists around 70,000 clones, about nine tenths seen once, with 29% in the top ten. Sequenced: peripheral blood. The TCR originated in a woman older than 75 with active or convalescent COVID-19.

The CDR3 sequence: CASSTNRATNEKLFF. CDR3 nucleotide sequence: TGTGCCAGCAGTACTAACAGGGCAACTAATGAAAAACTGTTTTTT. V and J are TRBV28 and TRBJ1-4, with a tentative D call TRBD1 (6 bases). The ends were cut back, 5 bases at V and 0 bases at J, with 10 bases in the middle. The germline gives CDR1 MDHEN, CDR2 SYDVKM. The CDR3 contains 15 residues.